This T cell receptor (beta chain) was documented in a study of blood T cell repertoires in COVID-19. At the level of the study: Sources were T cells, B-cell-depleted T cells, or PBMCs; the material itself was cDNA or gDNA.

The data were produced by immunoSEQ multiplex PCR, yet TCRdb's version contains in-frame clones alone and is incomplete. The sample contains a few hundred thousand clones, around 90% of which appear only once. The CDR3 has 14 residues. With 1 base clipped from V and 2 bases from J, the junction kept 2 bases outside the gene matches. CDR1 and CDR2 from the germline V gene are SGHRS and YFSETQ. The chain links TRBV5-1 to TRBJ1-2, with 7 bases that match TRBD1. The sample was peripheral blood. The sequence came from a man aged 18 to 29 with active or convalescent COVID-19. The CDR3 spells CASSLQGGNYGYTF. The CDR3 nucleotides are TGCGCCAGCAGCTTGCAGGGGGGAAACTATGGCTACACCTTC.